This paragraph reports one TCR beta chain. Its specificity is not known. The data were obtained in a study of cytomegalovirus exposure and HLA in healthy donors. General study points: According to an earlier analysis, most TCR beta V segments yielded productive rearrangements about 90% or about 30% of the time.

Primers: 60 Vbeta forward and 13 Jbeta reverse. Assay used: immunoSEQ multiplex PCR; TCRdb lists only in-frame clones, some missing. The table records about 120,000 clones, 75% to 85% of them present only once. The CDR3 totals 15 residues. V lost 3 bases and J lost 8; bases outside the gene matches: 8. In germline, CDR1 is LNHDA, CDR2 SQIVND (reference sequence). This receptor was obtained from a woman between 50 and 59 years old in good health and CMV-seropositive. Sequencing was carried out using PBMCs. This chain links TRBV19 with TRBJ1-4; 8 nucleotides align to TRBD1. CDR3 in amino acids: CASSIEQGAREKLFF. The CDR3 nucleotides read TGTGCCAGTAGTATCGAGCAGGGGGCGCGGGAAAAACTGTTTTTT. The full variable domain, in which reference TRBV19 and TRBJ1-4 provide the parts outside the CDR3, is DGGITQSPKYLFRKEGQNVTLSCEQNLNHDAMYWYRQDPGQGLRLIYYSQIVNDFQKGDIAEGYSVSREKKESFPLTVTSAQKNPTAFYLCASSIEQGAREKLFFGSGTQLSVL.